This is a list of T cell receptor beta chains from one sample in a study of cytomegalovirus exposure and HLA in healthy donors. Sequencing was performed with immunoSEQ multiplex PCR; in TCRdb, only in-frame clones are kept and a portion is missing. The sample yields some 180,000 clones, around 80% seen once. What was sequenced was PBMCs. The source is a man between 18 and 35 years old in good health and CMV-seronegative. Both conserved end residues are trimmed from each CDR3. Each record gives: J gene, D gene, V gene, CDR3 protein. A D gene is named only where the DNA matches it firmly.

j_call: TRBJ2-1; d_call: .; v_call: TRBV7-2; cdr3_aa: ASSLAYAGGQEQF
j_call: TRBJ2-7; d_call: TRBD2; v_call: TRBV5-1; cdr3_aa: ASSLATGLAGVYEQY
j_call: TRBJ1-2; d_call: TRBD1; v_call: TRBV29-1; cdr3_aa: SVEIRGGQGKNYGYT
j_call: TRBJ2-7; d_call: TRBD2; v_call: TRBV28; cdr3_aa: ASSLWLTLGTSGSEQY
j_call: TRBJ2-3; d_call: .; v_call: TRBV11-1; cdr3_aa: ASSSRLSTDTQY
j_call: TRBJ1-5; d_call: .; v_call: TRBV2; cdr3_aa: ASSEFTGPQPQH
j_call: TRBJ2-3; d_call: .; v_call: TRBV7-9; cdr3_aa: ASGFTSSARTDTQY
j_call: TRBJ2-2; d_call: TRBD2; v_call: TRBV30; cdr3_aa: AWSPNPWTSGEGRAGELF
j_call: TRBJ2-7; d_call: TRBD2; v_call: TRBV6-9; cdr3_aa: ASSYSGLV
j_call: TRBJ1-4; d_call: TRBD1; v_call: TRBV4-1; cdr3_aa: ASSPREGTGAHFNEKLF
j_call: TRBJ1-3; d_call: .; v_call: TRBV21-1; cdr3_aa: ASSSPQPRRGAASSGNTIY
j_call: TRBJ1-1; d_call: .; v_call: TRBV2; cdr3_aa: ASNPGHVNTEAF
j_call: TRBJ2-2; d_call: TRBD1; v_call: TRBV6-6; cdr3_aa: ASSRQGMGTGELF
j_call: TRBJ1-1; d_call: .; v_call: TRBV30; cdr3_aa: AWSVGGSTEAF
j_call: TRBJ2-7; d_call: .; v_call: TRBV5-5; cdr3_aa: ASSLVGGGAYEQY
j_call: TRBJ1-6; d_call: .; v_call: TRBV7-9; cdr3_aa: ASTKEGTGNSPLH
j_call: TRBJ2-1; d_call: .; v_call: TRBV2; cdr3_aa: ASSLERAPYNEQF
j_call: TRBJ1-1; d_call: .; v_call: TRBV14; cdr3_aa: ASSQDYKPGAVFTEAF
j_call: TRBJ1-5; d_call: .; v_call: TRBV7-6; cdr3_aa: ASSPSPDGKGPQH
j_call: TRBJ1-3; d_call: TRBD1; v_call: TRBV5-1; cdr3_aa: ASSRDRAGNTIY
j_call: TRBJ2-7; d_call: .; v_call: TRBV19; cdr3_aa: ASSMIGDKSYEQY
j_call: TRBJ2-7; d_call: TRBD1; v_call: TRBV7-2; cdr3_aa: ASSPDRGEKQY
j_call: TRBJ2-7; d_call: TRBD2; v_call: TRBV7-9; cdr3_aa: ASSSGSGRSFYEQY
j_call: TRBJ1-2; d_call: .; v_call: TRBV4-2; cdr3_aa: ASSPVRQANYGYT
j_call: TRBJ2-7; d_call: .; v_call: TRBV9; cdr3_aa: ASSGGVDDPYEQY
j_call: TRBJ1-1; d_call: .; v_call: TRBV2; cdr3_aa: ASSVGRDTEAF
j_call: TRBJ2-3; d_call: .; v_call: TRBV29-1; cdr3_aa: SVERRGWRKNTDTQY
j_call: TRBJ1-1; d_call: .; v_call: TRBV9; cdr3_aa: ASSAGFMNTEAF
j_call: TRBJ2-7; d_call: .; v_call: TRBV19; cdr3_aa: ASSIDLTGEQY
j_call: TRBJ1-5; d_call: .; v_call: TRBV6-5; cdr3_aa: ASSYSYGVDQPQH
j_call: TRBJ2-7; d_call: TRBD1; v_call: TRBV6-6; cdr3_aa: ASSYAEGGGYEQY
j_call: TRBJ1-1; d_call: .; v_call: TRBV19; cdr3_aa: ASSILGTSTEAF
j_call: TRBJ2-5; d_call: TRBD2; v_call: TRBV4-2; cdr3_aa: ASSQDRSSGGAGQETQY
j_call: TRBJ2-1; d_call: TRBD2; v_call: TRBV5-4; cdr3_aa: ASSRSGEGSYNEQF
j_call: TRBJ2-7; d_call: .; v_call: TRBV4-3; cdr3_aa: ASSSTYGGYSYEQY
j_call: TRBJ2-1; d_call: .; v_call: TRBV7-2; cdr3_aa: ASSPASSREEQF
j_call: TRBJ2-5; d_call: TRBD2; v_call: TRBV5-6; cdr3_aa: AGSLVRGGLQETQY
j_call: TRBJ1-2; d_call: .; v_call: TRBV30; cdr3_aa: AWRGQSALTFYGYT
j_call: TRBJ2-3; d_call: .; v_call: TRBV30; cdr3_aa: AWSVLIAVTDTQY
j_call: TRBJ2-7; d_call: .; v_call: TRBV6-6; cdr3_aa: ASSYSAVAPYEQY
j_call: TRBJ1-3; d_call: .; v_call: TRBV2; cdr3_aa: ASRFKQGYNTIY
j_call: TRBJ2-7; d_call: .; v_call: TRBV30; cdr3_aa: AWSVRRGGRAYEQY
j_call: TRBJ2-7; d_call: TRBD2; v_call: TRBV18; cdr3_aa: ASSPREGLEQY
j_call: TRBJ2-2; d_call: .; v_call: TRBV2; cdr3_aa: ANRGVLNRDTGELF
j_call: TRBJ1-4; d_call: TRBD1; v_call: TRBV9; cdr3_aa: ASSVRTGNEKLF
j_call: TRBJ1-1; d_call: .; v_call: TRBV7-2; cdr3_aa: ASSLRQGPNTEAF
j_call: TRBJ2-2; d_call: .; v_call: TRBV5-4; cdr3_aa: ASSLGGSNTGELF
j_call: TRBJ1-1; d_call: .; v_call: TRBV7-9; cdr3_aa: ASSTTQGFGTEAF
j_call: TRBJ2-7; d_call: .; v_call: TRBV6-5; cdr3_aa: ASSSGAGPNEQY
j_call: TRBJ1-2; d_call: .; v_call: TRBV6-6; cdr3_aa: ASRVQGNYGYT
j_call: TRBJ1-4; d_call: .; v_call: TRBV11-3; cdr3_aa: ASSSSLGAGEKLF
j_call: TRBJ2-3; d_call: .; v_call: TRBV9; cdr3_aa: ASSVWGQGGTDTQY
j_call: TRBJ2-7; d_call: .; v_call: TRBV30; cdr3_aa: AWSVHRNSYEQY
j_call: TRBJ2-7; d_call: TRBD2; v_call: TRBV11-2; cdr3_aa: ASSLERGAYEQY
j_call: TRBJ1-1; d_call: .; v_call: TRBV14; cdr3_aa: ASSQFSQGRNTEAF